The next 11 T cell receptor beta chains were all read from a single sample in a study of blood T cells in healthy people across ages. PCR was performed a second time for about 7 to 11 cycles using a sample-barcoded 5' primer and a J-beta primer mix. TCRdb used MiXCR to reprocess the 5' RACE reads, holding one entry per CDR3 protein. Among about 700,000 distinct CDR3 sequences listed, around 32% were seen once. The specimen was blood. Every receptor here comes from an elderly woman in good health.

This clonotype was counted between two and nine times. A much larger clone differs from this one at a single base, so this may be a read error. This chain joins TRBV5-1 and TRBJ2-6, with D tentatively TRBD1 or TRBD2 (5 bases each). In germline, CDR1 is SGHRS, CDR2 YFSETQ. The CDR3 has 16 amino acids. In DNA, the CDR3 is TGCGCCAGCAGCGGCGGACTGTCTTCTGGGGCCAACGCCCTGACTTTC. This sequence encodes CASSGGLSSGANALTF.

This clonotype was seen many times. This sequence joins TRBV20-1 and TRBJ1-2; no firm D call. CDR3 length: 14 amino acids. V was pared by 7 bases and J by 4 bases, with 19 bases between. CDR1 and CDR2 (germline): DFQATT, SNEGSKA (reference sequence). In nucleotides, the CDR3 is TGCAGTGTGGATCGCCCGGAGGTCCGCTATGGCTACACCTTC. Encoded protein: CSVDRPEVRYGYTF.

This sequence joins TRBV12-3 or TRBV12-4 and TRBJ2-3; TRBD1 matches 11 bases. Germline trimming cut 8 bases from V and 4 bases from J; bases unmatched to any gene: 5. CDR3 length: 14 amino acids. The CDR3 spells CASGPGQGADTQYF. In DNA, the CDR3 is TGTGCCAGCGGCCCGGGACAGGGGGCAGATACGCAGTATTTT.

This clonotype was seen repeatedly, ten times or more. The chain uses TRBV6-2 or TRBV6-3 and TRBJ1-5; 9 bases fit TRBD1. The CDR3 runs to 19 residues. Germline CDR1 and CDR2: MNHEY and SVGEGT. V shed 6 bases and J 1 base; nucleotides not matched to a gene: 16. For the CDR3, the DNA is TGTGCCAGCAGACGTCAAGGACAGGGGAGGACTCGGAGCAATCAGCCCCAGCATTTT. Its protein is CASRRQGQGRTRSNQPQHF.

V gene TRBV11-2 combines with J gene TRBJ1-6; D not certain. The CDR3 is 16 amino acids. Germline V CDR1 and CDR2: SGHAT, FQNNGV. Trimming took off 1 base at V and 5 bases at J, with 12 bases between the two ends. For the CDR3, the DNA is TGTGCCAGCAGCTTAGGCCCGGGTTTGAATAATTCACCCCTCCACTTT. As protein: CASSLGPGLNNSPLHF.

This clonotype came up a few times. The chain couples TRBV20-1 to TRBJ1-2, with D unclear. Germline CDR1 is DFQATT and CDR2 is SNEGSKA (reference sequence). The CDR3 totals 14 residues. V was cut by 3 bases and J by 8 bases, with 19 bases left in between. CDR3 protein: CSASGGGRRIGYTF. CDR3 nucleotide sequence: TGCAGTGCTAGCGGTGGAGGGAGGAGGATCGGCTACACCTTC.

This clonotype was observed many times. The junction and the germline gene differ at one end; a read error may be behind it. The chain has TRBV6-5 and TRBJ2-1; no reliable D call. The CDR3 length is 16 residues. Germline V lookup: CDR1 MNHEY, CDR2 SVGAGI. The CDR3 bases are TGTGCCAGCAAAAAGGGCGTTATAAGCTCCTACGATGAGCAGTTCTTC. It translates to CASKKGVISSYDEQFF.

At least ten counts were recorded for this clonotype. The gene calls are TRBV20-1 and TRBJ1-2; D not certain. Germline V gene data show CDR1 as DFQATT and CDR2 as SNEGSKA (reference sequence). The CDR3 sequence is 14 residues long. V lost 0 bases and J 0 bases, leaving 8 bases between the germline ends. The CDR3, as DNA: TGCAGTGCTAGAGAGCACGCAGCTAACTATGGCTACACCTTC. Translating it yields CSAREHAANYGYTF.

The chain employs TRBV11-2 and TRBJ1-1; D remains ambiguous. The length of the CDR3 is 14 residues. V lost 6 bases and J 1 base, leaving 12 bases between the germline ends. Germline CDR1 and CDR2: SGHAT and FQNNGV. The CDR3 loop is CASREGRTNTEAFF. The CDR3 DNA follows: TGTGCCAGCAGAGAAGGACGGACGAACACTGAAGCTTTCTTT. The full variable domain, its missing parts supplied by reference TRBV11-2 and TRBJ1-1, is EAGVAQSPRYKIIEKRQSVAFWCNPISGHATLYWYQQILGQGPKLLIQFQNNGVVDDSQLPKDRFSAERLKGVDSTLKIQPAKLEDSAVYLCASREGRTNTEAFFGQGTRLTVV.

This clonotype showed up many times. The genes are TRBV7-2 and TRBJ2-7; 8 bases align to TRBD1. Germline values: CDR1 SGHTA, CDR2 FQGNSA. J lost 3 bases, V lost 4 bases, and 8 bases had no gene match. The CDR3 contains 15 residues. CDR3 in DNA: TGTGCCAGCAGCTCAGCAGGGGGCCCCTACTACGAGCAGTACTTC. It encodes CASSSAGGPYYEQYF. The full variable domain, completed using reference TRBV7-2 and TRBJ2-7, is GAGVSQSPSNKVTEKGKDVELRCDPISGHTALYWYRQSLGQGLEFLIYFQGNSAPDKSGLPSDRFSAERTGGSVSTLTIQRTQQEDSAVYLCASSSAGGPYYEQYFGPGTRLTVT.

This clonotype was found a few times. This chain uses TRBV29-1 with TRBJ1-4, with a possible D match to TRBD1 (5 bases). The CDR3 is 16 residues long. Trimming removed 0 bases from V and 0 bases from J, with 11 bases in between. Per the germline V gene, CDR1 is SQVTM and CDR2 is ANQGSEA. CDR3 nucleotide sequence: TGCAGCGTTGAAGAGTTTGGGGCAGCAACTAATGAAAAACTGTTTTTT. Encoded protein: CSVEEFGAATNEKLFF.